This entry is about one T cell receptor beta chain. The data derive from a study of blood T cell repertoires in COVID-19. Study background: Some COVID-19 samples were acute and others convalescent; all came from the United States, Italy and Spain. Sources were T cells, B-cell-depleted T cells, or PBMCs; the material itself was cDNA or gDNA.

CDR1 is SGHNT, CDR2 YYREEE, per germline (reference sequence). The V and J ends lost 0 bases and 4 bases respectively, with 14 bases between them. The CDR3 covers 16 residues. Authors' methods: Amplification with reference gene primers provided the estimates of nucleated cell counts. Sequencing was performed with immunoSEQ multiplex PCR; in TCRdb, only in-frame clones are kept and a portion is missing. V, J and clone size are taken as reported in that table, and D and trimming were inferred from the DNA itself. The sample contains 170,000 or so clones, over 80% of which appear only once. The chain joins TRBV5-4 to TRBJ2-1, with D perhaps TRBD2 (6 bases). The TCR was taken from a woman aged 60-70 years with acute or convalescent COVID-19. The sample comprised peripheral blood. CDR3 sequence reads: CASSLAGGLGYNEQFF. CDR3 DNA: TGTGCCAGCAGCTTGGCCGGAGGGCTAGGGTACAATGAGCAGTTCTTC.